The clone carrying this T cell receptor beta chain was recorded a few times. Each CDR3 protein gets one entry after TCRdb re-called the PCR reads with MiXCR. The data contain about 100,000 distinct CDR3 sequences, roughly a fifth of them singletons. This sample was included in a study of molecular identifiers for immune sequencing clone quantification. The CDR3 spans 16 residues. V shed 0 bases, J shed 3 bases, and the junction held 8 bases outside the gene matches. The V gene's germline CDR1 is MGHRA and CDR2 YSYEKL. Sequencing was performed on naive CD8+ T cells from blood, with Jurkat cell RNA spiked in. Subset denoted: FACS-sorted CD8+CD4-CCR7+CD45RA+ naive T cells. This chain joins TRBV4-1 and TRBJ2-7; 7 positions match TRBD1. This clonotype was obtained from a human donor in good health. Some libraries in this study had Jurkat cell RNA spiked in. The CDR3 region is CASSQESGTDNYEQYF. The CDR3 DNA reads TGCGCCAGCAGCCAAGAATCAGGGACAGACAACTACGAGCAGTACTTC.